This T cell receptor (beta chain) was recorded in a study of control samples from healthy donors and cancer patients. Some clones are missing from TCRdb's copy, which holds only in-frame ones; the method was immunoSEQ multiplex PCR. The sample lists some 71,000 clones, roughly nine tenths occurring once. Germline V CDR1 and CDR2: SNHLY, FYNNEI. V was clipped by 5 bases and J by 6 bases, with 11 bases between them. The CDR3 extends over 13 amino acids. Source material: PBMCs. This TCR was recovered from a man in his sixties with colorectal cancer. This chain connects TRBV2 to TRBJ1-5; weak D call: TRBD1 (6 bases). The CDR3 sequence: CASSPGEGQPQHF. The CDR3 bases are TGTGCCAGCAGTCCAGGGGAGGGTCAGCCCCAGCATTTT.